What follows is one T cell receptor (beta chain) and its context. Its antigen remains unidentified. The record originates from a study of T cell responses to AZD1222 COVID-19 vaccine. About the research overall: Researchers grouped second doses given at about 4 or about 12 weeks into one pool.

Produced via immunoSEQ multiplex PCR; TCRdb's table is partial and in-frame only. The sample contains 200,000 or so clones, roughly 88% of which appear only once. Germline V gene data show CDR1 as SEHNR and CDR2 as FQNEAQ (reference sequence). Trimming removed 2 bases at V and 0 bases at J, with 7 bases between. This CDR3 contains 14 residues. Study results and caveats: The study reported that nearly half of spike-specific TCRs target unmutated variant regions. Only five or six AZD1222 recipients were seropositive at baseline.

The sequence was collected from an adult in good health. This material consisted of peripheral blood, taken on day 0 of AZD1222 vaccination. V and J are TRBV7-9 and TRBJ1-2; D perhaps matches TRBD1 (5 bases). CDR3 sequence: CASSLIQANYGYTF. In DNA, the CDR3 is TGTGCCAGCAGCTTAATACAGGCTAACTATGGCTACACCTTC.